These 30 T cell receptor beta chains were all obtained from the same sample, sequenced in a study of OX40 agonist ivuxolimab in advanced cancers. TCRdb's copy holds only in-frame clones and misses some; the assay was immunoSEQ multiplex PCR. The sample holds about 92,000 clones, about 91% seen once. The sample in question was CD4+ or CD8+ T cells sorted from blood, obtained in a trial of the OX40 agonist ivuxolimab. The source of these receptors is an adult with an advanced solid tumor such as melanoma, head and neck, liver or kidney cancer.

The rearrangement joins TRBV4-1 to TRBJ1-5; D is perhaps TRBD1 (5 bases). Germline values: CDR1 MGHRA, CDR2 YSYEKL. This CDR3 region has 14 residues. Trimming took 2 bases from V and 4 from J, leaving 9 bases between them. The CDR3 DNA is TGCGCCAGCAGCCAAAAGACAGTTAATCAGCCCCAGCATTTT. Protein product: CASSQKTVNQPQHF.

V usage is TRBV27 and J usage is TRBJ2-1; the match to TRBD2 covers 12 bases. The CDR3 length is 19 residues. CDR1 is MNHEY and CDR2 is SMNVEV in the germline V gene (reference sequence). Trimming removed 6 bases from V and 1 base from J; junction bases left unmatched: 13. The CDR3 here is CASSIGGLAGIRSYNEQFF. The CDR3 bases are TGTGCCAGCAGCATAGGGGGACTAGCGGGTATTCGGTCCTACAATGAGCAGTTCTTC.

V is TRBV28 and J is TRBJ1-5, with 7 bases matching TRBD1. The CDR3 spans 17 residues. J lost 2 bases, V lost 5 bases, and 12 bases had no gene match. Germline CDR1 MDHEN, CDR2 SYDVKM. The CDR3 DNA sequence: TGTGCCAGCAGTAAAAATGACAGGGTTGGCGGCAATCAGCCCCAGCATTTT. This gives the protein CASSKNDRVGGNQPQHF.

A few counts support this clone. The DNA of the CDR3 is TGTGCCAGCAACTTGATACTAGGGAAGACTGAAGCTTTCTTT. Its translation is CASNLILGKTEAFF. This chain joins TRBV7-2 and TRBJ1-1; D gene uncertain. The CDR3 loop spans 14 amino acids. Germline V gene lookup returns CDR1 SGHTA and CDR2 FQGNSA. V was shortened by 7 bases and J by 5 bases, with 17 bases between the two germline ends.

This clone appeared once. The J gene is TRBJ2-1, the V gene TRBV11-3; 7 bases align to TRBD2. The germline V gene has CDR1 SGHNT and CDR2 YENEEA. The CDR3 spans 15 residues. V shed 4 bases and J 7 bases; nucleotides not matched to a gene: 10. DNA for the CDR3: TGTGCCAGCAGCTCCCGGGAGGCCCCACTTAATGAGCAGTTCTTC. This codes for CASSSREAPLNEQFF.

The chain has TRBV4-3 and TRBJ2-7; 14 positions match TRBD2. The CDR3 consists of 15 residues. The junction had 3 bases not matched to a gene; V was cut back by 2 bases and J by 6 bases. Germline values: CDR1 LGHNA, CDR2 YSLEER. CDR3: CASSQWGLAGAEQYF. In DNA form, the CDR3 reads TGCGCCAGCAGCCAATGGGGACTAGCGGGAGCCGAGCAGTACTTC.

The CDR3 is CASSQDGSGSPDTQYF. CDR3 bases: TGCGCCAGCAGCCAAGATGGTAGCGGGAGCCCAGATACGCAGTATTTT. The chain links TRBV4-3 to TRBJ2-3; TRBD2 matches 9 bases. From germline, CDR1 is LGHNA and CDR2 YSLEER. V dropped 0 bases and J dropped 4; count of bases not matched to a gene: 5. The CDR3 is made up of 16 amino acids.

The rearrangement uses TRBV18 and TRBJ2-3; D is unresolved. Germline V gene sequence: CDR1 KGHSH, CDR2 LQKENI. This CDR3 has 13 amino acids. Trimming removed 4 bases at V and 2 bases at J, with 7 bases between. The CDR3 DNA sequence: TGTGCCAGCTCACGCATATCCACAGATACGCAGTATTTT. As protein: CASSRISTDTQYF.

The rearrangement joins TRBV2 to TRBJ1-5, with 8 bases fitting TRBD1. Germline assignment: CDR1 SNHLY and CDR2 FYNNEI. V shed 6 bases, J shed 6 bases, and the junction held 10 bases outside the gene matches. This CDR3 has 15 amino acids. The CDR3 is CASSERQGRVQPQHF. The CDR3, as DNA: TGTGCCAGCAGCGAGCGACAGGGGAGGGTTCAGCCCCAGCATTTT.

This clone was found once. The chain is built from TRBV7-2 and TRBJ2-1; 8 nucleotides line up with TRBD1. This CDR3 contains 17 residues. V gave up 5 bases and J gave up 14 bases; unmatched junction bases: 23. Germline-derived CDR1 and CDR2 are SGHTA and FQGNSA. For the CDR3, the DNA is TGTGCCAGCAGCCCTAGAGTGGGCAGGGGGCCGTTACTGGAAGAGTTCTTC. As protein: CASSPRVGRGPLLEEFF.

The CDR3 coding sequence is TGTGCCAGCAGCCCCCAGGTAGTCAACACTGAAGCTTTCTTT. Residues: CASSPQVVNTEAFF. The chain recombines TRBV7-4 with TRBJ1-1; unclear D gene. V was clipped by 5 bases and J by 2 bases, with 12 bases between them. This CDR3 region has 14 residues. CDR1 is SGHVT, CDR2 SQSDAQ, per germline.

The V call is TRBV5-4, the J call TRBJ2-5, with unresolved D. The V and J ends lost 0 bases and 5 bases respectively, with 5 bases between them. From germline, CDR1 is SGHNT and CDR2 YYREEE (reference sequence). The CDR3 has 12 residues. The CDR3: CASSLAMETQYF. The CDR3 nucleotides read TGTGCCAGCAGCTTGGCCATGGAGACCCAGTACTTC.

The V call is TRBV28, the J call TRBJ1-4; the D is unclear. Germline V gene lookup returns CDR1 MDHEN and CDR2 SYDVKM. The CDR3 is 16 residues long. Trimming left V 0 bases short and J 0 bases short, with 8 bases between. CDR3 amino acids: CASSLWGGATNEKLFF. The CDR3 nucleotides read TGTGCCAGCAGTTTATGGGGCGGAGCAACTAATGAAAAACTGTTTTTT.

The V gene is TRBV6-5, the J gene TRBJ1-2; D call uncertain. V was clipped by 4 bases and J by 6 bases, with 9 bases between them. CDR1 MNHEY and CDR2 SVGAGI come from the germline V gene. The CDR3 covers 12 residues. The CDR3 DNA reads TGTGCCAGCAGTTCCCCGAGGGATGGCTACACCTTC. Translation gives CASSSPRDGYTF.

The CDR3 coding sequence is TGTGCCAGCACCGAAACGAAGGGCTCGGGGCAGCCCCAGCATTTT. This translates into CASTETKGSGQPQHF. The chain uses TRBV5-4 and TRBJ1-5; D is uncertain. The germline CDR1 and CDR2 sequences are SGHNT and YYREEE (reference sequence). The CDR3 runs 15 residues. V was pared by 6 bases and J by 7 bases, with 20 bases between.

This chain links TRBV7-9 with TRBJ1-1; no firm D call. CDR1 is SEHNR and CDR2 is FQNEAQ in the germline V gene (reference sequence). The CDR3 contains 12 residues. Trimming took off 5 bases at V and 0 bases at J, with 4 bases between the two ends. CDR3 amino acids: CASSQMNTEAFF. The CDR3 bases are TGTGCCAGCAGCCAGATGAACACTGAAGCTTTCTTT.

About this clone: The sample contains more than one DNA sequence encoding this CDR3. CDR3: CASSLQETQYF. In DNA form, the CDR3 reads TGCGCCAGCAGCTTGCAAGAGACCCAGTACTTC. V is TRBV5-1 and J is TRBJ2-5, with D hard to call. This CDR3 comprises 11 residues. CDR1 is SGHRS, CDR2 YFSETQ, per germline. The V and J ends lost 1 base and 2 bases respectively, with 0 bases between them.

The chain employs TRBV7-9 and TRBJ2-5; D gene ambiguous. The ends were cut back, 3 bases at V and 1 base at J, with 12 bases in the middle. The germline gives CDR1 SEHNR, CDR2 FQNEAQ (reference sequence). This CDR3 has 15 residues. CDR3 region: CASSFGRTSQETQYF. CDR3 DNA sequence: TGTGCCAGCAGCTTCGGCAGGACGAGCCAAGAGACCCAGTACTTC.

CDR3 bases: TGCGCCAGCAGGGATTATAATGAAAAACTGTTTTTT. Translating gives CASRDYNEKLFF. The chain recombines TRBV5-1 with TRBJ1-4; D gene ambiguous. Per germline, CDR1 SGHRS and CDR2 YFSETQ. The CDR3 covers 12 residues. V was shortened by 5 bases and J by 4 bases, with 6 bases between the two germline ends.

The chain employs TRBV2 and TRBJ1-2; D unresolved. This CDR3 contains 14 residues. Germline loops: CDR1 SNHLY, CDR2 FYNNEI. V shed 1 base and J shed 4 bases, with 10 bases lying between them. The CDR3 spells CASSEEGPRYGYTF. The CDR3 bases are TGTGCCAGCAGTGAAGAGGGCCCCCGCTATGGCTACACCTTC.

The chain joins TRBV6-5 to TRBJ1-2; D is possibly TRBD1 (6 bases). The CDR3 sequence is 12 residues long. Germline lookup yields CDR1 MNHEY and CDR2 SVGAGI. Trimming pared 8 bases from V and 4 bases from J, leaving 11 bases between. Here the CDR3 reads CASYSRGYGYTF. CDR3 DNA sequence: TGTGCCAGCTACTCCAGGGGCTATGGCTACACCTTC.

This clone was seen just once. This rearrangement joins TRBV7-2 to TRBJ2-2; unclear D gene. V dropped 2 bases and J dropped 5 bases, with 6 bases sitting between them. Germline V gene data show CDR1 as SGHTA and CDR2 as FQGNSA. CDR3 length equals 13 residues. CDR3 residues: CASSLYVTGELFF. CDR3 coding DNA: TGTGCCAGCAGCTTATATGTGACCGGGGAGCTGTTTTTT. Complete variable domain (other parts from reference TRBV7-2 and TRBJ2-2): GAGVSQSPSNKVTEKGKDVELRCDPISGHTALYWYRQSLGQGLEFLIYFQGNSAPDKSGLPSDRFSAERTGGSVSTLTIQRTQQEDSAVYLCASSLYVTGELFFGEGSRLTVL.

The V call is TRBV7-2, the J call TRBJ2-1; D is undetermined. V lost 1 base to trimming and J lost 4 bases, with 8 bases between them. Germline-derived CDR1 and CDR2 are SGHTA and FQGNSA. CDR3 length: 14 amino acids. The CDR3 coding sequence is TGTGCCAGCAGCTTAGGTTCTGGGTACAATGAGCAGTTCTTC. Protein sequence: CASSLGSGYNEQFF.

The CDR3 spells CASSPGRIHTQYF. The CDR3 DNA reads as TGTGCCAGCAGCCCCGGTCGGATCCATACGCAGTATTTT. The J gene is TRBJ2-3, the V gene TRBV7-2, with unresolved D. The CDR3 length is 13 residues. V was trimmed by 5 bases and J by 7 bases, leaving 13 bases between them. Germline lookup yields CDR1 SGHTA and CDR2 FQGNSA. The full variable domain, completed using reference TRBV7-2 and TRBJ2-3, is GAGVSQSPSNKVTEKGKDVELRCDPISGHTALYWYRQSLGQGLEFLIYFQGNSAPDKSGLPSDRFSAERTGGSVSTLTIQRTQQEDSAVYLCASSPGRIHTQYFGPGTRLTVL.

This clone is a singleton in its sample. The chain recombines TRBV10-2 with TRBJ1-4, with D possibly TRBD1 on 6 matching bases. The V and J ends lost 2 bases and 8 bases respectively, with 15 bases between them. Per the germline V gene, CDR1 is WSHSY and CDR2 is SAAADI. The CDR3 totals 15 residues. This CDR3 reads CASSEIGGQSEKLFF. CDR3 bases: TGCGCCAGCAGTGAGATAGGGGGGCAAAGCGAAAAACTGTTTTTT.

The V and J genes are TRBV2 and TRBJ1-1; no clear D. The V end lost 7 bases, the J end lost 1 base, and 16 bases lay between the germline ends. CDR1 is SNHLY and CDR2 is FYNNEI in the germline V gene. CDR3 length: 15 residues. CDR3 in amino acids: CASTLGRAANTEAFF. In nucleotides, the CDR3 is TGTGCCAGCACTCTTGGGAGGGCGGCGAACACTGAAGCTTTCTTT. Variable domain in full (rest from reference TRBV2 and TRBJ1-1): EPEVTQTPSHQVTQMGQEVILRCVPISNHLYFYWYRQILGQKVEFLVSFYNNEISEKSEIFDDQFSVERPDGSNFTLKIRSTKLEDSAMYFCASTLGRAANTEAFFGQGTRLTVV.

This chain connects TRBV2 to TRBJ2-7, with D possibly matching TRBD1 (6 bases). The germline V gene encodes CDR1 SNHLY and CDR2 FYNNEI. Trimming shortened V by 7 bases and J by 3 bases, and 10 bases separated the two germline ends. This CDR3 is built from 12 residues. This CDR3 reads CASKQGDYEQYF. For the CDR3, the DNA is TGTGCCAGCAAACAGGGAGACTACGAGCAGTACTTC.

This chain links TRBV7-9 with TRBJ1-3; D unresolved. Trimming left V 5 bases short and J 0 bases short, with 17 bases between. The CDR3 consists of 17 residues. Germline values: CDR1 SEHNR, CDR2 FQNEAQ (reference sequence). CDR3 bases: TGTGCCAGCAGCAGAGAGGGTCAGGTGTACTCTGGAAACACCATATATTTT. Encoded protein: CASSREGQVYSGNTIYF.

This clone was seen only a few times. The rearrangement joins TRBV7-2 to TRBJ2-7; TRBD1 is a possible D gene (5 bases). V gave up 2 bases and J gave up 3 bases, with 11 bases separating them. CDR3 length equals 14 residues. In germline, CDR1 is SGHTA, CDR2 FQGNSA. This CDR3 is CASSLMAGNYEQYF. In DNA form, the CDR3 reads TGTGCCAGCAGCTTAATGGCAGGGAACTACGAGCAGTACTTC.

The chain recombines TRBV18 with TRBJ2-1; no definite D call. In germline, CDR1 is KGHSH, CDR2 LQKENI. V was cut by 2 bases and J by 6 bases, with 14 bases left in between. The CDR3 totals 15 residues. The CDR3 sequence: CASSPSPVKGNEQFF. CDR3 sequence (DNA): TGTGCCAGCTCACCATCACCGGTTAAGGGCAATGAGCAGTTCTTC.